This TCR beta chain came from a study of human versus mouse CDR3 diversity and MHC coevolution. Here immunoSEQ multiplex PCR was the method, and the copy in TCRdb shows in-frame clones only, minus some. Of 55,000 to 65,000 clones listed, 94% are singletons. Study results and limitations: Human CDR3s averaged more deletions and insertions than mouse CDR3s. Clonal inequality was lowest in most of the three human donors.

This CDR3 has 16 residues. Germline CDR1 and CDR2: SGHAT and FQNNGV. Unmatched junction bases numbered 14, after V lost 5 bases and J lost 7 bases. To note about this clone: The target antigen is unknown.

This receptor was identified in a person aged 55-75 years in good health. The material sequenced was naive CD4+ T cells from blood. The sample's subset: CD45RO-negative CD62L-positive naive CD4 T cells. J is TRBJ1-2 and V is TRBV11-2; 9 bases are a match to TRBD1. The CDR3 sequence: CASSPAGTGRLSGYTF. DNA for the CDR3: TGTGCCAGCAGCCCAGCGGGGACAGGGAGGCTGAGTGGCTACACCTTC.